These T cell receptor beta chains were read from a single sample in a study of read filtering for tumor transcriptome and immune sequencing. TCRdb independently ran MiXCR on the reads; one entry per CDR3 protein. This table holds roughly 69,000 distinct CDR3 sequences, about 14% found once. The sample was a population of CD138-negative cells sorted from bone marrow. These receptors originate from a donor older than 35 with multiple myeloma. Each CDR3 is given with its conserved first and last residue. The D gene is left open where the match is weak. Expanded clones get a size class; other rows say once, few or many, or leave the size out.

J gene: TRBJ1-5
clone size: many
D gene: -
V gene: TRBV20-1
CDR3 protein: CSARVRTESNQPQHF
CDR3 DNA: TGCAGTGCTAGAGTGAGGACAGAGAGCAATCAGCCCCAGCATTTT

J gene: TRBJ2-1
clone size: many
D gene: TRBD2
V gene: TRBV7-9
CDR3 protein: CASSAPGTRSYNEQFF
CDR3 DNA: TGTGCCAGCAGCGCTCCCGGGACTAGATCCTACAATGAGCAGTTCTTC

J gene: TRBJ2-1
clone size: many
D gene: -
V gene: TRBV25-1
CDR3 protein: CASGGAAPGEQFF
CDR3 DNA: TGTGCCAGCGGAGGGGCGGCGCCCGGTGAGCAGTTCTTC

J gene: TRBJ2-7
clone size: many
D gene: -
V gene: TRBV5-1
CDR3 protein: CASQSGSSYEQYF
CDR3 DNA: TGCGCCTCCCAGTCGGGCAGCTCCTACGAGCAGTACTTC

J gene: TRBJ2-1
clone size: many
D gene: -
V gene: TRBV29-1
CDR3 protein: CSVVRANEQFF
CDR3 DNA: TGCAGCGTTGTGAGGGCGAATGAGCAGTTCTTC

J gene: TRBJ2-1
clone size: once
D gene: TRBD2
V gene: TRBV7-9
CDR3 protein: CASRPGTSISPQFF
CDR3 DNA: TGTGCCAGCAGGCCCGGGACTAGCATCAGTCCCCAGTTCTTC

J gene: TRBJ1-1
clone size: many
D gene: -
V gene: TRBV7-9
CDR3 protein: CASTPPGENTEAFF
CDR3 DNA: TGTGCCAGCACCCCTCCAGGGGAGAACACTGAAGCTTTCTTT

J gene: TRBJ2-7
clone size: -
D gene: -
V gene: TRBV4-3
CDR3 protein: CASSQDKGYEQYF
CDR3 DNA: TGCGCCAGCAGCCAAGACAAAGGGTACGAGCAGTACTTC

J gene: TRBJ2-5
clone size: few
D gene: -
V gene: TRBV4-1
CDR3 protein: CASSPPPGQEGTQETQYF
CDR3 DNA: TGCGCCAGCAGCCCCCCCCCCGGGCAGGAGGGGACGCAAGAGACCCAGTACTTC

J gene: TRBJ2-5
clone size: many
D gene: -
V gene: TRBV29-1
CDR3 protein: CSVELSLGEATQYF
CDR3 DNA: TGCAGCGTTGAATTGAGTTTAGGGGAAGCGACCCAGTACTTC

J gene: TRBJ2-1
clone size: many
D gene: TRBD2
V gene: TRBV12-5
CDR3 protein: CASASAGVGDEQFF
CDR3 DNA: TGTGCTAGTGCCTCAGCGGGAGTTGGCGATGAGCAGTTCTTC

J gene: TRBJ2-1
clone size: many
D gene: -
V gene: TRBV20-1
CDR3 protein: CSANSLASYNEQFF
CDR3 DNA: TGCAGTGCTAATAGTCTAGCCTCCTACAATGAGCAGTTCTTC

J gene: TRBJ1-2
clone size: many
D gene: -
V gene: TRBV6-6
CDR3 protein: CASRLGPRTSYTF
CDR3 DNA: TGTGCCAGCAGGCTGGGACCGCGAACGAGCTACACCTTC

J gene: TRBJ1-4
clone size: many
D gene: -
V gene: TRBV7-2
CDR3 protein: CASSSMGDLEKLFF
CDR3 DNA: TGTGCCAGCAGCTCGATGGGCGACCTGGAAAAACTGTTTTTT

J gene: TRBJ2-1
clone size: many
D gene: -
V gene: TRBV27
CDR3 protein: CASSLRDYNEQFF
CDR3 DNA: TGTGCCAGCAGTTTAAGAGATTACAATGAGCAGTTCTTC

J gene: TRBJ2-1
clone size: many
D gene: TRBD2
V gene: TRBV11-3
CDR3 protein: CASSPNVREAGNEQFF
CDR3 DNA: TGTGCCAGCAGCCCAAACGTCCGGGAGGCTGGCAATGAGCAGTTCTTC

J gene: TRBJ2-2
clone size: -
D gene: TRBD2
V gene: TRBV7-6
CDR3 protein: CACSPYSGRAGELFF
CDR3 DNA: TGTGCCTGCAGCCCCTACAGCGGGAGGGCCGGGGAGCTGTTTTTT

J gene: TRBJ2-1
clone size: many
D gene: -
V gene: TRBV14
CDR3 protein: CASSQVPGLSSYNEQFF
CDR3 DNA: TGTGCCAGCAGCCAAGTTCCGGGACTCAGCTCCTACAATGAGCAGTTCTTC

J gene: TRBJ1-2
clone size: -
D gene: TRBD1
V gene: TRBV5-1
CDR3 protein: CASSFEQGAPRGGYTF
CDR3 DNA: TGCGCCAGCAGCTTTGAACAGGGGGCCCCGCGAGGAGGCTACACCTTC

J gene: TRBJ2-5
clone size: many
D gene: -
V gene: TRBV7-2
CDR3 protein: CASSLLGPKETQYF
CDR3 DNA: TGTGCCAGCAGCTTATTAGGCCCCAAAGAGACCCAGTACTTC